This T cell receptor (beta chain) was identified in a study of T cell responses to AZD1222 COVID-19 vaccine. Study-level points and caveats: Spike-wide coverage was observed for vaccine-associated CD4 TCRs, with dominant responses at 160-218 and 743-854. Clonal diversity may have been underestimated, and the donors were mostly white British, with more females than males. Sampling captured repertoires only after the peak T cell response. Only a handful of people who got AZD1222 tested seropositive at baseline.

Here immunoSEQ multiplex PCR was the method, and the copy in TCRdb shows in-frame clones only, minus some. The table shows around 120,000 clones, with 80% to 90% occurring only once. As regards this clone: Its antigen remains unidentified.

Trimming took off 7 bases at V and 2 bases at J, with 9 bases between the two ends. This CDR3 is built from 13 residues. The receptor was derived from an adult in good health. The sample in question was peripheral blood, obtained on day 0 of MenACWY control vaccination. This chain links TRBV12-3 or TRBV12-4 with TRBJ1-3; D remains ambiguous. Here the CDR3 reads CASTLQTGNTIYF. CDR3 in DNA: TGTGCCAGCACCCTACAGACTGGAAACACCATATATTTT.